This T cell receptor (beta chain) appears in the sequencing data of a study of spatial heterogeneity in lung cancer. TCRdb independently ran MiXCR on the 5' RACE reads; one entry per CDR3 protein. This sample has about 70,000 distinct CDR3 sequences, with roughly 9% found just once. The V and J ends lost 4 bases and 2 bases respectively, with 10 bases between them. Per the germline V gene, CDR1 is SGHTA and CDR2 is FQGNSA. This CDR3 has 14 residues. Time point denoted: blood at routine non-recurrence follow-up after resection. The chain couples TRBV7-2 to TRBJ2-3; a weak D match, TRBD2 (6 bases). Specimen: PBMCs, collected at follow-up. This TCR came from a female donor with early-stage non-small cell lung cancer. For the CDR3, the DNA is TGTGCCAGCAGCTGGGACTCGCACACAGATACGCAGTATTTT. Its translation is CASSWDSHTDTQYF.